This is a list of T cell receptor beta chains from one sample in a study of T cells in Graves' hyperthyroidism and ophthalmopathy. One entry per CDR3 protein, called by TCRdb with MiXCR from the multiplex PCR reads. There are 350,000 or so distinct CDR3 sequences in the sample; over 15% occur only once, and 15% to 19% lies in the top ten. Sequenced input: blood. Receptors were obtained from a middle-aged woman with Graves' ophthalmopathy. CDR3s include the opening cysteine and the closing phenylalanine or tryptophan. The D gene is left open where the match is weak. A row's size may be missing; if present it is once, few, many or a size class.

D gene	clone size	V gene	CDR3 length	J gene	CDR3 protein	CDR3 DNA
-	-	TRBV28	14	TRBJ1-1	CASSLQGGITEAFF	TGTGCCAGCAGTTTACAGGGTGGAATCACTGAAGCTTTCTTT
-	many	TRBV30	12	TRBJ2-7	CAWSRGLNEQYF	TGTGCCTGGAGTCGCGGTCTAAACGAGCAGTACTTC
-	many	TRBV10-2	16	TRBJ2-7	CASSCIYRDFPYEQYF	TGCGCCAGCAGTTGTATTTACCGGGACTTCCCCTACGAGCAGTACTTC
-	many	TRBV2	16	TRBJ2-7	CASSEDPGSGSYEQYF	TGTGCCAGCAGTGAAGACCCTGGGTCTGGGTCCTACGAGCAGTACTTC
-	many	TRBV12-3/TRBV12-4	14	TRBJ2-4	CASSWGVGKNIQYF	TGTGCCAGCAGTTGGGGGGTAGGCAAAAACATTCAGTACTTC
-	many	TRBV7-9	14	TRBJ2-5	CASSLLAPAETQYF	TGTGCCAGCAGCTTATTAGCCCCCGCAGAGACCCAGTACTTC
-	many	TRBV28	15	TRBJ2-7	CASSLSRLGSYEQYF	TGTGCCAGCAGTTTGTCCAGGCTAGGGTCCTACGAGCAGTACTTC
-	many	TRBV24-1	14	TRBJ2-5	CATSDSGFLETQYF	TGTGCCACCAGTGATTCAGGGTTTTTAGAGACCCAGTACTTC
-	many	TRBV6-1	14	TRBJ1-5	CASSRTVSNQPQHF	TGTGCCAGCAGCCGGACGGTCAGCAATCAGCCCCAGCATTTT
TRBD1	many	TRBV27	13	TRBJ2-7	CASGKYRGSEQYF	TGTGCCAGCGGAAAGTACAGGGGGTCCGAGCAGTACTTC
TRBD1	-	TRBV6-2/TRBV6-3	15	TRBJ2-5	CASSHTTGPRETRYF	TGTGCCAGCAGTCATACGACAGGGCCGCGAGAGACCCGGTACTTC
-	-	TRBV15	14	TRBJ2-5	CATGGHGVQETQYF	TGTGCCACCGGCGGACATGGGGTACAAGAGACCCAGTACTTC
-	-	TRBV6-5	14	TRBJ2-7	CASSYSRALYEQYF	TGTGCCAGCAGTTACTCGAGGGCCCTATACGAGCAGTACTTC
-	many	TRBV6-1	15	TRBJ1-5	CASSEAGRAREPQHF	TGTGCCAGCAGTGAAGCTGGGAGGGCCCGGGAGCCCCAGCATTTT
-	many	TRBV15	14	TRBJ1-3	CATSPRFSGNTIYF	TGTGCCACCAGCCCCCGATTCTCTGGAAACACCATATATTTT
-	many	TRBV12-3/TRBV12-4	14	TRBJ1-1	CASSLFLRGTEAFF	TGTGCCAGCAGTTTATTTTTACGGGGCACTGAAGCTTTCTTT
TRBD2	many	TRBV6-5	14	TRBJ2-7	CASSYGTSGFEQYF	TGTGCCAGCAGTTACGGGACTAGCGGATTCGAGCAGTACTTC
-	few	TRBV18	14	TRBJ2-5	CASSPPSSKETQYF	TGTGCCAGCTCACCACCCTCGTCCAAAGAGACCCAGTACTTC
TRBD2	-	TRBV4-2	18	TRBJ2-7	CASSQVLTGTSGAYEQYF	TGTGCCAGCAGCCAAGTACTCACGGGAACTAGCGGGGCCTACGAGCAGTACTTC
TRBD2	many	TRBV7-2	14	TRBJ2-5	CASSYPGGKETQYF	TGTGCCAGCAGTTACCCGGGGGGGAAAGAGACCCAGTACTTC
TRBD2	-	TRBV28	16	TRBJ2-3	CASSHLIAGGADTQYF	TGTGCCAGCTCCCATTTGATAGCGGGAGGAGCAGATACGCAGTATTTT
-	many	TRBV11-1	16	TRBJ2-2	CASSPPGARNTGELFF	TGTGCCAGCAGCCCACCAGGGGCTAGAAACACCGGGGAGCTGTTTTTT
TRBD1	once	TRBV2	14	TRBJ2-7	CASSVDGQGDEQYF	TGTGCCAGCAGTGTTGACGGACAGGGCGACGAGCAGTACTTC
-	few	TRBV27	17	TRBJ2-7	CASSRRGASGSSYEQYF	TGTGCCAGCAGTCGAAGGGGGGCTAGCGGTAGCTCCTACGAGCAGTACTTC
-	many	TRBV12-3/TRBV12-4	11	TRBJ1-1	CAIKGEGKAFF	TGTGCCATAAAGGGGGAAGGAAAAGCTTTCTTT
-	many	TRBV7-2	12	TRBJ1-5	CASRKGDQPQHF	TGTGCCAGCAGAAAGGGGGATCAGCCCCAGCATTTT
-	few	TRBV7-7	13	TRBJ2-5	CASSVTQRETQYF	TGTGCTAGCAGCGTAACTCAACGGGAGACCCAGTACTTC
-	many	TRBV29-1	11	TRBJ1-1	CGGDLDTEAFF	TGCGGAGGGGATTTGGACACTGAAGCTTTCTTT
TRBD1	many	TRBV30	14	TRBJ2-7	CAWSGPGQGVEQYF	TGTGCCTGGAGTGGACCGGGACAGGGCGTCGAGCAGTACTTC
TRBD1	-	TRBV2	12	TRBJ2-5	CASSGTGETQYF	TGTGCCAGCAGTGGGACAGGAGAGACCCAGTACTTC
-	many	TRBV6-5	17	TRBJ1-1	CASSYSGGALWNTEAFF	TGTGCCAGCAGTTACTCGGGGGGGGCTCTATGGAACACTGAAGCTTTCTTT
-	few	TRBV28	14	TRBJ1-5	CASSPRQTNQPQHF	TGTGCCAGCAGTCCGAGACAGACTAATCAGCCCCAGCATTTT
-	many	TRBV5-8	15	TRBJ2-7	CASSLGRGRSYEQYF	TGTGCCAGCAGCTTGGGTAGGGGCCGATCCTACGAGCAGTACTTC
TRBD1	once	TRBV6-2/TRBV6-3	15	TRBJ1-1	CASSPGQAGDTEAFF	TGTGCCAGCAGTCCGGGACAGGCTGGGGACACTGAAGCTTTCTTT
-	many	TRBV7-8	15	TRBJ1-3	CASSGTTVSGNTIYF	TGTGCCAGCAGCGGGACAACCGTCTCTGGAAACACCATATATTTT
TRBD1	many	TRBV15	14	TRBJ2-7	CATSDRDRSYEQYF	TGTGCCACCAGCGACCGGGACAGATCCTACGAGCAGTACTTC
-	-	TRBV6-5	13	TRBJ2-3	CASIYSGTDTQYF	TGTGCCAGCATCTACTCCGGGACAGATACGCAGTATTTT
TRBD1	-	TRBV6-5	15	TRBJ1-2	CASSSSMGQGNGYTF	TGTGCCAGCAGTTCCAGCATGGGACAGGGGAATGGCTACACCTTC
-	many	TRBV6-1	11	TRBJ2-5	CASRGKETQYF	TGTGCCAGCCGGGGGAAAGAGACCCAGTACTTC
-	many	TRBV30	10	TRBJ1-1	CAWKGEGAFF	TGTGCCTGGAAGGGGGAGGGAGCTTTCTTT
-	-	TRBV6-1	13	TRBJ2-7	CASSEIGDYEQYF	TGTGCCAGCAGTGAGATTGGAGACTACGAGCAGTACTTC
-	-	TRBV28	16	TRBJ2-4	CASSLELTVAKNIQYF	TGTGCCAGCAGCTTAGAACTTACCGTAGCCAAAAACATTCAGTACTTC
-	-	TRBV28	13	TRBJ1-2	CASSEWGVGGRTF	TGTGCCAGCAGTGAGTGGGGGGTCGGGGGTCGCACCTTC
-	few	TRBV6-5	14	TRBJ2-2	CASSYSGPHGELFF	TGTGCCAGCAGTTACTCAGGACCCCACGGGGAGCTGTTTTTT
-	many	TRBV11-2	16	TRBJ2-7	CASSLDRGRGNYEQYF	TGTGCCAGCAGCTTAGATCGCGGCAGGGGTAATTACGAGCAGTACTTC